The clone carrying this T cell receptor (beta chain) has just a few counts. Its specificity is not known. Other DNA sequences from this sample encode an identical CDR3 as well. The whole isolated RNA underwent reverse transcription, so sequencing captured expressed TCRB transcripts. TCRdb keeps only in-frame clones here, not all; method: immunoSEQ multiplex PCR. The data show almost 350,000 clones, about 18% seen once. V was clipped by 3 bases and J by 5 bases, with 5 bases between them. Looked up from germline, CDR1 is DFQATT and CDR2 is SNEGSKA (reference sequence). The CDR3 covers 11 residues. These data belong to a study of beta chain features in type 1 diabetes. Study-level findings and limits: PCR could preferentially amplify shorter templates, alike in patients and controls. Type 1 diabetes patients had VDJ junctions that carried fewer insertions and more deletions.

The TCR sequence derives from a woman between 18 and 30 years old in good health. The sequenced material came from naive CD4+ T cells from blood. The rearrangement links TRBV20-1 to TRBJ2-1, with D unclear. The CDR3 spells CSARSNNEQFF. The CDR3 coding sequence is TGCAGTGCTAGGAGCAACAATGAGCAGTTCTTC.